Listed below are T cell receptor beta chains from one sample, sequenced in a study of human T cells and chemical hapten exposure. In TCRdb, the RACE reads were re-called with MiXCR into one record per CDR3 protein. This sample has tens of thousands of distinct CDR3 sequences, with approximately 9.7% found just once. Sequenced material: whole blood. Receptors were obtained from a female donor in good health. Some clones in this sample may be carry-over from other donors' samples. CDR3s include the opening cysteine and the closing phenylalanine or tryptophan. D genes are given only for firm matches. A clone size is listed for some rows: how often the clone was seen (once, few, many), or a class if it is expanded.

clone_size: -; d_call: -; cdr3_length: 18; j_call: TRBJ2-6; v_call: TRBV7-8; cdr3_aa: CASSLEPGSYSWANVLTF; cdr3_nt: TGTGCCAGCAGCTTAGAACCAGGGTCCTACTCTTGGGCCAACGTCCTGACTTTC
clone_size: -; d_call: TRBD1; cdr3_length: 17; j_call: TRBJ2-3; v_call: TRBV20-1; cdr3_aa: CSVANPKDRGPTDTQYF; cdr3_nt: TGCAGTGTCGCCAACCCGAAGGACAGGGGGCCCACAGATACGCAGTATTTT
clone_size: few; d_call: TRBD1; cdr3_length: 17; j_call: TRBJ1-4; v_call: TRBV7-9; cdr3_aa: CASTKFGGGQGNEKLFF; cdr3_nt: TGTGCCAGCACCAAATTCGGCGGGGGACAGGGTAATGAAAAACTGTTTTTT
clone_size: many; d_call: TRBD2; cdr3_length: 15; j_call: TRBJ2-1; v_call: TRBV5-1; cdr3_aa: CASSPIAGAGNEQFF; cdr3_nt: TGCGCCAGCAGCCCAATAGCGGGAGCTGGAAATGAGCAGTTCTTC
clone_size: -; d_call: -; cdr3_length: 13; j_call: TRBJ1-1; v_call: TRBV25-1; cdr3_aa: CASSELGRPEAFF; cdr3_nt: TGTGCCAGCAGCGAACTGGGGCGGCCTGAAGCTTTCTTT
clone_size: few; d_call: -; cdr3_length: 16; j_call: TRBJ1-4; v_call: TRBV24-1; cdr3_aa: CATSDRPGATNEKLFF; cdr3_nt: TGTGCCACCAGTGATCGTCCAGGGGCAACTAATGAAAAACTGTTTTTT
clone_size: few; d_call: -; cdr3_length: 15; j_call: TRBJ2-7; v_call: TRBV2; cdr3_aa: CASSELKRTSYEQYF; cdr3_nt: TGTGCCAGCAGTGAACTCAAGCGGACATCCTACGAGCAGTACTTC
clone_size: few; d_call: TRBD2; cdr3_length: 17; j_call: TRBJ2-7; v_call: TRBV7-3; cdr3_aa: CASSLAGKREGPYEQYF; cdr3_nt: TGTGCCAGCAGCTTAGCGGGAAAGCGGGAGGGCCCCTACGAGCAGTACTTC
clone_size: -; d_call: -; cdr3_length: 14; j_call: TRBJ2-5; v_call: TRBV12-3/TRBV12-4; cdr3_aa: CASSLQRISETQYF; cdr3_nt: TGTGCCAGCAGTTTGCAGAGGATAAGCGAGACCCAGTACTTC
clone_size: many; d_call: -; cdr3_length: 15; j_call: TRBJ2-5; v_call: TRBV5-4; cdr3_aa: CASSSRWAGQETQYF; cdr3_nt: TGTGCCAGCAGCTCTAGATGGGCAGGGCAAGAGACCCAGTACTTC
clone_size: few; d_call: -; cdr3_length: 12; j_call: TRBJ2-7; v_call: TRBV28; cdr3_aa: CASSLRASEQYF; cdr3_nt: TGTGCCAGCAGTTTAAGGGCCAGCGAGCAGTACTTC
clone_size: many; d_call: TRBD1; cdr3_length: 16; j_call: TRBJ2-2; v_call: TRBV29-1; cdr3_aa: CSVEVADRGTIGELFF; cdr3_nt: TGCAGCGTTGAAGTAGCGGACAGGGGGACTATCGGGGAGCTGTTTTTT
clone_size: many; d_call: TRBD2; cdr3_length: 15; j_call: TRBJ2-5; v_call: TRBV6-5; cdr3_aa: CASSSGLAVQETQYF; cdr3_nt: TGTGCCAGCAGCTCGGGACTAGCGGTACAAGAGACCCAGTACTTC
clone_size: many; d_call: TRBD1; cdr3_length: 14; j_call: TRBJ2-5; v_call: TRBV5-4; cdr3_aa: CASRPGQAGETQYF; cdr3_nt: TGTGCCAGCAGGCCCGGACAGGCAGGAGAGACCCAGTACTTC
clone_size: -; d_call: TRBD1; cdr3_length: 13; j_call: TRBJ1-2; v_call: TRBV15; cdr3_aa: CATSRTGGYGYTF; cdr3_nt: TGTGCCACCAGCCGGACAGGCGGCTATGGCTACACCTTC
clone_size: few; d_call: -; cdr3_length: 13; j_call: TRBJ1-2; v_call: TRBV7-2; cdr3_aa: CASSLGSAYGYTF; cdr3_nt: TGTGCCAGCAGCTTAGGGTCGGCCTATGGCTACACCTTC
clone_size: -; d_call: -; cdr3_length: 13; j_call: TRBJ1-5; v_call: TRBV12-3/TRBV12-4; cdr3_aa: CASSLTWDQPQHF; cdr3_nt: TGTGCCAGCAGTCTTACGTGGGATCAGCCCCAGCATTTT
clone_size: few; d_call: TRBD2; cdr3_length: 12; j_call: TRBJ2-7; v_call: TRBV28; cdr3_aa: CASSLRREEQYF; cdr3_nt: TGTGCCAGCAGTTTAAGGCGGGAGGAGCAGTACTTC
clone_size: -; d_call: -; cdr3_length: 16; j_call: TRBJ1-5; v_call: TRBV20-1; cdr3_aa: CSARDRQGFGNQPQHF; cdr3_nt: TGCAGTGCTAGAGATCGGCAGGGGTTCGGGAATCAGCCCCAGCATTTT
clone_size: -; d_call: -; cdr3_length: 12; j_call: TRBJ2-3; v_call: TRBV18; cdr3_aa: CASSLSEDTQYF; cdr3_nt: TGTGCCAGCTCCCTTTCCGAAGATACGCAGTATTTT
clone_size: -; d_call: -; cdr3_length: 14; j_call: TRBJ1-4; v_call: TRBV7-9; cdr3_aa: CASSLARGDEKLFF; cdr3_nt: TGTGCCAGCAGCTTAGCCAGGGGAGATGAAAAACTGTTTTTT
clone_size: many; d_call: -; cdr3_length: 12; j_call: TRBJ2-5; v_call: TRBV20-1; cdr3_aa: CSAGRNQETQYF; cdr3_nt: TGCAGTGCTGGACGGAATCAAGAGACCCAGTACTTC
clone_size: many; d_call: TRBD1; cdr3_length: 13; j_call: TRBJ1-1; v_call: TRBV10-3; cdr3_aa: CASNYRGNTEAFF; cdr3_nt: TGTGCCTCCAACTACAGGGGCAACACTGAAGCTTTCTTT
clone_size: many; d_call: -; cdr3_length: 16; j_call: TRBJ1-1; v_call: TRBV20-1; cdr3_aa: CSAVRAGGRGNTEAFF; cdr3_nt: TGCAGTGCCGTACGCGCCGGGGGCCGGGGAAACACTGAAGCTTTCTTT
clone_size: many; d_call: -; cdr3_length: 16; j_call: TRBJ2-3; v_call: TRBV5-1; cdr3_aa: CASSLQLGLPTDTQYF; cdr3_nt: TGCGCCAGCAGCCTGCAGCTGGGCCTTCCCACAGATACGCAGTATTTT
clone_size: few; d_call: TRBD2; cdr3_length: 14; j_call: TRBJ2-7; v_call: TRBV25-1; cdr3_aa: CASSPPGGFYEQYF; cdr3_nt: TGTGCCAGCTCCCCCCCGGGGGGGTTTTACGAGCAGTACTTC
clone_size: -; d_call: -; cdr3_length: 15; j_call: TRBJ2-1; v_call: TRBV7-3; cdr3_aa: CASSLNVITGDEQFF; cdr3_nt: TGTGCCAGCAGCTTAAATGTGATCACAGGCGATGAGCAGTTCTTC
clone_size: many; d_call: TRBD2; cdr3_length: 15; j_call: TRBJ2-1; v_call: TRBV7-9; cdr3_aa: CASSLGLAEYNEQFF; cdr3_nt: TGTGCCAGCAGCTTAGGTCTAGCGGAATACAATGAGCAGTTCTTC
clone_size: few; d_call: -; cdr3_length: 13; j_call: TRBJ2-5; v_call: TRBV29-1; cdr3_aa: CSVDGGDQETQYF; cdr3_nt: TGCAGCGTTGACGGCGGGGACCAAGAGACCCAGTACTTC
clone_size: many; d_call: -; cdr3_length: 18; j_call: TRBJ1-5; v_call: TRBV20-1; cdr3_aa: CSARDPAGLGWSNQPQHF; cdr3_nt: TGCAGTGCTAGAGATCCTGCGGGGTTAGGATGGAGCAATCAGCCCCAGCATTTT
clone_size: -; d_call: -; cdr3_length: 15; j_call: TRBJ2-5; v_call: TRBV12-3/TRBV12-4; cdr3_aa: CASSYPFSGQETQYF; cdr3_nt: TGTGCCAGCAGCTATCCCTTTAGCGGCCAAGAGACCCAGTACTTC
clone_size: -; d_call: TRBD2; cdr3_length: 15; j_call: TRBJ2-7; v_call: TRBV20-1; cdr3_aa: CSATLGTSGTYEQYF; cdr3_nt: TGCAGTGCTACACTCGGGACTAGCGGGACCTACGAGCAGTACTTC
clone_size: -; d_call: -; cdr3_length: 11; j_call: TRBJ2-3; v_call: TRBV5-1; cdr3_aa: CASTYTDTQYF; cdr3_nt: TGCGCCAGCACTTACACAGATACGCAGTATTTT
clone_size: -; d_call: -; cdr3_length: 13; j_call: TRBJ1-1; v_call: TRBV20-1; cdr3_aa: CSAGSTAGTEAFF; cdr3_nt: TGCAGTGCTGGCTCCACGGCGGGCACTGAAGCTTTCTTT
clone_size: many; d_call: -; cdr3_length: 15; j_call: TRBJ1-4; v_call: TRBV7-2; cdr3_aa: CASSPLRATNEKLFF; cdr3_nt: TGTGCCAGCAGCCCCCTCAGAGCAACTAATGAAAAACTGTTTTTT
clone_size: few; d_call: -; cdr3_length: 15; j_call: TRBJ1-5; v_call: TRBV19; cdr3_aa: CASSYSDLSNQPQHF; cdr3_nt: TGTGCCAGTAGTTACTCGGATTTGAGCAATCAGCCCCAGCATTTT
clone_size: -; d_call: -; cdr3_length: 13; j_call: TRBJ2-5; v_call: TRBV7-9; cdr3_aa: CASSSNYQETQYF; cdr3_nt: TGTGCCAGCAGCTCCAATTACCAAGAGACCCAGTACTTC
clone_size: -; d_call: -; cdr3_length: 15; j_call: TRBJ2-5; v_call: TRBV7-9; cdr3_aa: CASSSTGKGQETQYF; cdr3_nt: TGTGCCAGCAGCTCAACAGGGAAGGGGCAAGAGACCCAGTACTTC
clone_size: -; d_call: -; cdr3_length: 15; j_call: TRBJ1-1; v_call: TRBV5-4; cdr3_aa: CASSSATDMNTEAFF; cdr3_nt: TGTGCCAGCAGCTCCGCGACAGACATGAACACTGAAGCTTTCTTT
clone_size: many; d_call: TRBD2; cdr3_length: 16; j_call: TRBJ2-1; v_call: TRBV3-1; cdr3_aa: CASSPLSGRPYNEQFF; cdr3_nt: TGTGCCAGCAGCCCCTTGAGCGGGAGGCCATACAATGAGCAGTTCTTC
clone_size: few; d_call: -; cdr3_length: 12; j_call: TRBJ1-1; v_call: TRBV6-6; cdr3_aa: CASSSVNTEAFF; cdr3_nt: TGTGCCAGCAGTTCAGTGAACACTGAAGCTTTCTTT
clone_size: -; d_call: TRBD1; cdr3_length: 15; j_call: TRBJ2-5; v_call: TRBV7-9; cdr3_aa: CASSPNDRASGTQYF; cdr3_nt: TGTGCCAGCAGCCCAAACGACAGGGCCTCGGGGACCCAGTACTTC
clone_size: many; d_call: -; cdr3_length: 13; j_call: TRBJ1-4; v_call: TRBV5-1; cdr3_aa: CASSPRRDEKLFF; cdr3_nt: TGCGCCAGCAGCCCGAGGAGGGATGAAAAACTGTTTTTT
clone_size: -; d_call: -; cdr3_length: 17; j_call: TRBJ1-4; v_call: TRBV9; cdr3_aa: CASSAEGTPVGNEKLFF; cdr3_nt: TGTGCCAGCAGCGCTGAGGGCACCCCCGTAGGAAATGAAAAACTGTTTTTT
clone_size: few; d_call: -; cdr3_length: 12; j_call: TRBJ2-2; v_call: TRBV27; cdr3_aa: CASSPGAGELFF; cdr3_nt: TGTGCCAGCAGTCCGGGGGCCGGGGAGCTGTTTTTT
clone_size: -; d_call: TRBD1; cdr3_length: 15; j_call: TRBJ1-1; v_call: TRBV5-1; cdr3_aa: CASRVRTGSFPEAFF; cdr3_nt: TGCGCCAGCAGGGTTCGGACAGGGTCGTTCCCTGAAGCTTTCTTT
clone_size: many; d_call: -; cdr3_length: 14; j_call: TRBJ2-1; v_call: TRBV4-2; cdr3_aa: CASSQGQSYNEQFF; cdr3_nt: TGTGCCAGCAGCCAAGGACAATCCTACAATGAGCAGTTCTTC
clone_size: few; d_call: -; cdr3_length: 13; j_call: TRBJ2-7; v_call: TRBV18; cdr3_aa: CASSPPVSYEQYF; cdr3_nt: TGTGCCAGCTCACCACCAGTTTCCTACGAGCAGTACTTC
clone_size: -; d_call: TRBD1; cdr3_length: 16; j_call: TRBJ2-1; v_call: TRBV4-3; cdr3_aa: CASSQEPGQGPHEQFF; cdr3_nt: TGCGCCAGCAGCCAAGAGCCGGGACAGGGTCCCCATGAGCAGTTCTTC
clone_size: -; d_call: -; cdr3_length: 15; j_call: TRBJ1-6; v_call: TRBV27; cdr3_aa: CASSRLDPSSSPLHF; cdr3_nt: TGTGCCAGCAGTCGACTGGACCCCTCTTCTTCACCCCTCCACTTT
clone_size: -; d_call: TRBD1; cdr3_length: 14; j_call: TRBJ1-2; v_call: TRBV14; cdr3_aa: CASSQLGQGRGYTF; cdr3_nt: TGTGCCAGCAGCCAACTGGGACAGGGGAGAGGCTACACCTTC
clone_size: few; d_call: TRBD1; cdr3_length: 15; j_call: TRBJ1-2; v_call: TRBV18; cdr3_aa: CASSPPTGHAYGYTF; cdr3_nt: TGTGCCAGCTCACCACCGACAGGGCATGCCTATGGCTACACCTTC